The following is a T cell receptor beta chain sequence with its context. Antigen specificity is unknown. V was cut by 3 bases and J by 1 base, with 10 bases left in between. The CDR3 spans 15 residues. Germline lookup yields CDR1 ENHRY and CDR2 SYGVKD. The sample originates from a study of OX40 agonist ivuxolimab in advanced cancers. Study outcomes and limitations: Which antigen the expanded peripheral T cells recognized is unknown.

Clones were sequenced by immunoSEQ multiplex PCR, and TCRdb holds only the in-frame ones, with some missing. The table includes over 40,000 clones, 80% detected once. The material was CD4+ or CD8+ T cells sorted from blood, obtained in a trial of the OX40 agonist ivuxolimab. The origin of this receptor is an adult with an advanced solid tumor such as melanoma, head and neck, liver or kidney cancer. The chain uses TRBV10-3 and TRBJ2-1, with D hard to call. For the CDR3, the DNA is TGTGCCATCAGTGATTCTATAGGTTCCTACAATGAGCAGTTCTTC. Protein sequence: CAISDSIGSYNEQFF.